The clone carrying this T cell receptor (beta chain) has only a few counts. This sample was included in a study of blood T cell repertoires in COVID-19. For the study at large: PBMCs, B-cell-depleted T cells, or T cells provided the cDNA or gDNA that made up the material.

The CDR3 length is 15 residues. V trimming: 4 bases; J trimming: 5 bases; junction bases outside the gene matches: 5. The germline V gene encodes CDR1 KGHDR and CDR2 SFDVKD. TCRdb's table, derived via immunoSEQ multiplex PCR, lists solely in-frame clones and lacks some. The data contain 150,000 to 200,000 clones, more than 60% of them seen just once; the ten biggest clones take up about 3%. This TCR was sampled from a man between 65 and 85 years old with acute or convalescent COVID-19. The sequenced sample was peripheral blood. This chain links TRBV24-1 with TRBJ2-5, with 11 bases matching TRBD1. The CDR3 reads CATSEPGQGEETQYF. For the CDR3, the DNA is TGTGCCACCAGTGAGCCGGGACAGGGGGAGGAGACCCAGTACTTC.